The present T cell receptor beta chain was sequenced within a study of T cell therapy after organ transplantation. Background on the study: Patients received a median of 1.92 x 10^8 CMV-specific T cells over 2 to 6 infusions. Study-wide findings and caveats: Pretherapy CD8 clonality inversely correlated with its fold change after therapy.

Notes on this clone: Its specificity is unknown.

V was cut by 7 bases and J by 0 bases, with 13 bases left in between. CDR3 size: 14 residues. Per germline, CDR1 SGDLS and CDR2 YYNGEE. Assay: immunoSEQ multiplex PCR; the TCRdb copy retains only in-frame clones and omits some. The sample has 2,000 to 2,500 clones, around 75% seen once. The chain has TRBV9 and TRBJ2-5, with D possibly being TRBD1 (6 bases). The receptor's source is a human patient who had received a solid organ transplant and had CMV disease. The source material was CD8+ T cells from blood, sampled before autologous CMV-specific T cell therapy. For the CDR3, the DNA is TGTGCCAGCCCCGACAGGCCGTACCAAGAGACCCAGTACTTC. Residues: CASPDRPYQETQYF.